The 13 T cell receptor beta chains in this list originate from one sample, sequenced in a study of shared clonotypes between healthy human individuals. The repertoire was sequenced with immunoSEQ multiplex PCR; TCRdb's copy has only in-frame clones and lacks some. This repertoire shows a few million clones, just under 95% found once; its top ten account for roughly 1.7%. CD45RO-negative CD8 cells positively selected for CCR7 made up the naive population, which excluded terminally differentiated effector memory CD45RA+ cells. The sequenced sample was naive CD8+ T cells from PBMCs. Source of these receptors: a man aged 18 to 29 in good health. Some clones in this sample may be carry-over from other donors' samples.

The chain uses TRBV7-9 and TRBJ2-1; no clear D. The CDR3 is made up of 13 amino acids. The V end lost 5 bases, the J end lost 10 bases, and 15 bases lay between the germline ends. Germline V CDR1 and CDR2: SEHNR, FQNEAQ (reference sequence). This CDR3 reads CASSPKDGVEQFF. The CDR3 nucleotides read TGTGCCAGCAGCCCAAAGGATGGCGTCGAGCAGTTCTTC.

The genes are TRBV13 and TRBJ2-1; 13 bases are shared with TRBD2. Germline assignment: CDR1 PRHDT and CDR2 FYEKMQ (reference sequence). V gave up 2 bases and J gave up 8 bases; unmatched junction bases: 3. The CDR3 is 15 amino acids. The CDR3 loop reads CASSLRTSGSDEQFF. The CDR3 DNA follows: TGTGCCAGCAGCTTAAGGACTAGCGGGAGTGATGAGCAGTTCTTC.

The chain combines TRBV4-2 with TRBJ2-7; D uncertain. The V gene lost 1 base and the J gene lost 3 bases, with 7 bases spanning the gap. The CDR3 is made up of 13 amino acids. Germline CDR1 and CDR2: LGHNA and YNFKEQ. Here the CDR3 DNA reads TGTGCCAGCAGCCAAGGGGTTGACTACGAGCAGTACTTC. Protein sequence: CASSQGVDYEQYF.

This chain uses TRBV27 with TRBJ2-1; D uncertain. Trimming shortened V by 6 bases and J by 5 bases, and 17 bases separated the two germline ends. Germline values: CDR1 MNHEY, CDR2 SMNVEV (reference sequence). This CDR3 contains 15 residues. CDR3 sequence reads: CASSPPYGLDNEQFF. In DNA form, the CDR3 reads TGTGCCAGCAGCCCCCCTTACGGATTGGACAATGAGCAGTTCTTC.

The chain uses TRBV7-6 and TRBJ1-1; weak D call: TRBD1 (6 bases). Looked up from germline, CDR1 is SGHVS and CDR2 is FNYEAQ. The V end was cut by 1 base, the J end by 4 bases, with 10 bases between. The CDR3 runs 14 residues. Written as DNA, the CDR3 is TGTGCCAGCAGCTTAGAGGGGGTAGTCACTGAAGCTTTCTTT. This gives the protein CASSLEGVVTEAFF.

The genes are TRBV13 and TRBJ2-7; 7 nucleotides match TRBD2. The CDR3 is made up of 15 amino acids. The V and J ends lost 6 bases and 1 base, in that order; junction bases with no gene match: 9. CDR1 and CDR2 from the germline V gene are PRHDT and FYEKMQ (reference sequence). The CDR3 region is CASSPIGTKSYEQYF. CDR3 DNA: TGTGCCAGCAGTCCGATCGGGACTAAATCCTACGAGCAGTACTTC. Using reference TRBV13 and TRBJ2-7 for the parts outside the CDR3, the full variable domain is AAGVIQSPRHLIKEKRETATLKCYPIPRHDTVYWYQQGPGQDPQFLISFYEKMQSDKGSIPDRFSAQQFSDYHSELNMSSLELGDSALYFCASSPIGTKSYEQYFGPGTRLTVT.

This chain connects TRBV5-1 to TRBJ2-7; D remains ambiguous. Germline CDR1 and CDR2: SGHRS and YFSETQ. This CDR3 contains 12 residues. The germline V and J ends were trimmed by 4 bases and 3 bases, with 8 bases remaining between them. CDR3 nucleotides: TGCGCCAGCAGCCCCTCCAACTACGAGCAGTACTTC. Amino acids: CASSPSNYEQYF.

The chain employs TRBV28 and TRBJ2-1, with TRBD1 matching over 10 bases. This CDR3 has 13 residues. Looked up from germline, CDR1 is MDHEN and CDR2 is SYDVKM. The ends lost 7 bases at V and 8 bases at J; junction bases unmatched: 5. In nucleotides, the CDR3 is TGTGCCAGCATCCCCGGGACAGGGGATGAGCAGTTCTTC. This gives the protein CASIPGTGDEQFF.

J is TRBJ1-2 and V is TRBV27; perhaps TRBD1 as D (5 bases). The CDR3 has 13 amino acids. CDR1 is MNHEY, CDR2 SMNVEV, per germline (reference sequence). The germline V and J ends were trimmed by 4 bases and 4 bases, with 10 bases remaining between them. The CDR3 DNA reads TGTGCCAGCAGTTGGGGACCGAGCTATGGCTACACCTTC. This translates into CASSWGPSYGYTF.

The chain joins TRBV7-2 to TRBJ1-2; 7 bases are a match to TRBD1. The CDR3 contains 14 residues. Trimming cost V 5 bases and J 3 bases; bases outside gene matches: 6. Looked up from germline, CDR1 is SGHTA and CDR2 is FQGNSA. The CDR3 loop reads CASSLRQGYYGYTF. DNA of the CDR3: TGTGCCAGCAGCCTCCGACAGGGATACTATGGCTACACCTTC.

The chain's CDR3 is CASSLDDRDYEQYF. The CDR3 DNA follows: TGTGCCAGCAGCTTGGACGACAGGGACTACGAGCAGTACTTC. This chain links TRBV5-6 with TRBJ2-7; TRBD1 matches 7 bases. The germline V gene encodes CDR1 SGHDT and CDR2 YYEEEE. The trim removed 0 bases at V and 3 bases at J, leaving 3 bases unmatched. CDR3 length equals 14 residues.

The table lists this clone with a few counts. The chain combines TRBV4-1 with TRBJ2-7; tentative D call: TRBD1 (5 bases). CDR1 is MGHRA, CDR2 YSYEKL, per germline. This CDR3 comprises 15 residues. Trimming left V 4 bases short and J 5 bases short, with 18 bases between. The CDR3 protein is CASSRLDTGPHEQYF. DNA of the CDR3: TGCGCCAGCAGCCGATTGGACACCGGGCCACACGAGCAGTACTTC.

This clone has only one observation. The CDR3 is CASSDGREETQYF. CDR3 DNA: TGTGCCAGCAGTGACGGGCGGGAAGAGACCCAGTACTTC. The chain recombines TRBV6-1 with TRBJ2-5; possibly TRBD2 for D (5 bases). The CDR3 length is 13 residues. The V end lost 3 bases, the J end lost 3 bases, and 8 bases lay between the germline ends. Germline V gene data show CDR1 as MNHNS and CDR2 as SASEGT.